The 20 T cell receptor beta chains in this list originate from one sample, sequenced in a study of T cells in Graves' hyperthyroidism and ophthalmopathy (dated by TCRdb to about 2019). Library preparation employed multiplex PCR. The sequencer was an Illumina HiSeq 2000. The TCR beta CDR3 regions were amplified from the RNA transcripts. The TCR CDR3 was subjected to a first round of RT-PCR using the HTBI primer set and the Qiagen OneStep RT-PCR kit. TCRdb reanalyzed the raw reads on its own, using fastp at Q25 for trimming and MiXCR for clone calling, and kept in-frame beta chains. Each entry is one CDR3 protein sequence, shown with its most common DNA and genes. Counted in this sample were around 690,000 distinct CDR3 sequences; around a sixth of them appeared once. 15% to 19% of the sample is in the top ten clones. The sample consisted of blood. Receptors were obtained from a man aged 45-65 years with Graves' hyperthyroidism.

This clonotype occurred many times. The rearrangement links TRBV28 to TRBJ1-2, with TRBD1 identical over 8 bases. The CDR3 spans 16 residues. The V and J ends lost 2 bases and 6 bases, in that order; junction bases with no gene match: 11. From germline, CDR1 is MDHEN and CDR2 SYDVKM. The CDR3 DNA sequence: TGTGCCAGCAGTTTACAGGGGGCTAGAGCGTCGGATGGCTACACCTTC. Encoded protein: CASSLQGARASDGYTF.

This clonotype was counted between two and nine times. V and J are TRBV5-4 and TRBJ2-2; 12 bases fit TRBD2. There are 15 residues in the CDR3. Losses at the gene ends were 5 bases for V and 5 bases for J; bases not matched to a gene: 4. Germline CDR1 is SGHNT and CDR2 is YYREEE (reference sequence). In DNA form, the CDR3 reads TGTGCCAGCAGGTCGGGGACTAGCGGGACCGGGGAGCTGTTTTTT. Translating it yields CASRSGTSGTGELFF.

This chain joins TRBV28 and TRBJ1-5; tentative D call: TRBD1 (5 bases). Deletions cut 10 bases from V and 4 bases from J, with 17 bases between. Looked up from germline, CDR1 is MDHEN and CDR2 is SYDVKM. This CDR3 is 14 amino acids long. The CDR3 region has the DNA TGTGCCATCCAAAACAGGAGATCTAATCAGCCCCAGCATTTT. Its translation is CAIQNRRSNQPQHF. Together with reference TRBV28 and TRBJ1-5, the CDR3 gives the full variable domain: DVKVTQSSRYLVKRTGEKVFLECVQDMDHENMFWYRQDPGLGLRLIYFSYDVKMKEKGDIPEGYSVSREKKERFSLILESASTNQTSMYLCAIQNRRSNQPQHFGDGTRLSIL.

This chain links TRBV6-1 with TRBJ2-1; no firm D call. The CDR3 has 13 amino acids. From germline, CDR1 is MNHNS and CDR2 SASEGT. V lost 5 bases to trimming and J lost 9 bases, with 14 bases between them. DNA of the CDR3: TGTGCCAGCAGTCAGTTCGACGTGGGTGAGCAGTTCTTC. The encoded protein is CASSQFDVGEQFF.

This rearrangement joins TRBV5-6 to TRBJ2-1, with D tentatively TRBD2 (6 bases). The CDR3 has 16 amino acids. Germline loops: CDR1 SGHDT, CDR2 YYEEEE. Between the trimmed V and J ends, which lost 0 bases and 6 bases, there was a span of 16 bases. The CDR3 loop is CASSLAPRGSLNEQFF. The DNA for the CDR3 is TGTGCCAGCAGCTTGGCCCCCCGGGGGTCCCTCAATGAGCAGTTCTTC. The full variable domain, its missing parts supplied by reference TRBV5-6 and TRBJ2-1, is DAGVTQSPTHLIKTRGQQVTLRCSPKSGHDTVSWYQQALGQGPQFIFQYYEEEERQRGNFPDRFSGHQFPNYSSELNVNALLLGDSALYLCASSLAPRGSLNEQFFGPGTRLTVL.

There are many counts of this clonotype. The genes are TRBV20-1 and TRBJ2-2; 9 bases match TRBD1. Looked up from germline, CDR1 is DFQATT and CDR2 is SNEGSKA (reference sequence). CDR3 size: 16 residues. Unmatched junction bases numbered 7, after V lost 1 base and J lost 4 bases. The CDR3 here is CSARGGLTGGTGELFF. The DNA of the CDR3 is TGCAGTGCTAGAGGGGGTTTGACAGGGGGCACCGGGGAGCTGTTTTTT.

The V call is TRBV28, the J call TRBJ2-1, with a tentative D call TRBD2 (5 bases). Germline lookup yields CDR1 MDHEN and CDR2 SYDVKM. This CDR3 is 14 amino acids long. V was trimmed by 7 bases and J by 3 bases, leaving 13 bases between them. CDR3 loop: CASTQRLSYNEQFF. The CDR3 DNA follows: TGTGCCAGCACCCAGCGGCTGAGCTACAATGAGCAGTTCTTC.

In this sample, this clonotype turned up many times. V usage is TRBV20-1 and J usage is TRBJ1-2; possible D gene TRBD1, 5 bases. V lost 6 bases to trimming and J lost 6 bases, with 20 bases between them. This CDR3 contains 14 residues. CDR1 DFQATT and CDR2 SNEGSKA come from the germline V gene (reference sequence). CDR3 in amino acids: CSAHSPTGGHGYTF. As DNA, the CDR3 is TGCAGTGCCCACTCCCCCACCGGGGGTCATGGCTACACCTTC.

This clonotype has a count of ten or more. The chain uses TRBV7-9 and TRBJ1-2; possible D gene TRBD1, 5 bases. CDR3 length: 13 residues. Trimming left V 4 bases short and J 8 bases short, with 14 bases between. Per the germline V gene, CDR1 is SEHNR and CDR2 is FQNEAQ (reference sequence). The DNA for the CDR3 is TGTGCCAGCAGCTGGGGACTCCGCGCCGGCTACACCTTC. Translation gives CASSWGLRAGYTF.

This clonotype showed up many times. CDR3 sequence reads: CASSPSRGLENIQYF. DNA for the CDR3: TGTGCCAGCAGCCCCTCCCGGGGATTGGAAAACATTCAGTACTTC. The J gene is TRBJ2-4, the V gene TRBV7-8, with TRBD2 as a possible D gene (5 bases). V gave up 5 bases and J gave up 5 bases, with 16 bases separating them. The CDR3 is made up of 15 amino acids. CDR1 SGHVS and CDR2 FQNEAQ come from the germline V gene. The full variable domain, with the rest looked up from reference TRBV7-8 and TRBJ2-4, is GAGVSQSPRYKVAKRGQDVALRCDPISGHVSLFWYQQALGQGPEFLTYFQNEAQLDKSGLPSDRFFAERPEGSVSTLKIQRTQQEDSAVYLCASSPSRGLENIQYFGAGTRLSVL.

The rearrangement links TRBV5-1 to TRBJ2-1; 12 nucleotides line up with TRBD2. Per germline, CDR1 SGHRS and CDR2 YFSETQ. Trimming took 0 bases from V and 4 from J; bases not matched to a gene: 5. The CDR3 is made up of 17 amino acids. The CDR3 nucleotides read TGCGCCAGCAGCTTGGAAGGGCTAGCGGGAGGGTACAATGAGCAGTTCTTC. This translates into CASSLEGLAGGYNEQFF.

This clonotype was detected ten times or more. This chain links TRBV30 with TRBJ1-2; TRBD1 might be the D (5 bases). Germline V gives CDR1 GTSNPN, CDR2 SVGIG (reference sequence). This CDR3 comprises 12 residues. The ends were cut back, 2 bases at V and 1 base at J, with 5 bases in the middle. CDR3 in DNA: TGTGCCTGGAGTAGGGGTAACTATGGCTACACCTTC. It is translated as CAWSRGNYGYTF.

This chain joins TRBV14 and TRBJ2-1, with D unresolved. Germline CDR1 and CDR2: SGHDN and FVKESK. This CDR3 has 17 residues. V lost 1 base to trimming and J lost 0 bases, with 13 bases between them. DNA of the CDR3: TGTGCCAGCAGCCAAGCCGTTAGGCCCCGCTCCTACAATGAGCAGTTCTTC. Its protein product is CASSQAVRPRSYNEQFF.

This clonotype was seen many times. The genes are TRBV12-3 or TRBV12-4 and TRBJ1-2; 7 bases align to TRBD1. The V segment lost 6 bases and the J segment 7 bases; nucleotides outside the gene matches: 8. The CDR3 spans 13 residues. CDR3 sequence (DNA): TGTGCCAGCAGGTCTACAGGGGCGAGTGGCTACACCTTC. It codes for CASRSTGASGYTF.

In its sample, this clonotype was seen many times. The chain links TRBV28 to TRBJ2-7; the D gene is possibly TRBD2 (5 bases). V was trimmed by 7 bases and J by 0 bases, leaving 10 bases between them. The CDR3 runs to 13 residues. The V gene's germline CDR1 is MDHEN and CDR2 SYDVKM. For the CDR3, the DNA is TGTGCCAGCACCCTGGACTCCTCCTACGAGCAGTACTTC. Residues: CASTLDSSYEQYF. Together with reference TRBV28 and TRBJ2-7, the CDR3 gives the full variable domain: DVKVTQSSRYLVKRTGEKVFLECVQDMDHENMFWYRQDPGLGLRLIYFSYDVKMKEKGDIPEGYSVSREKKERFSLILESASTNQTSMYLCASTLDSSYEQYFGPGTRLTVT.

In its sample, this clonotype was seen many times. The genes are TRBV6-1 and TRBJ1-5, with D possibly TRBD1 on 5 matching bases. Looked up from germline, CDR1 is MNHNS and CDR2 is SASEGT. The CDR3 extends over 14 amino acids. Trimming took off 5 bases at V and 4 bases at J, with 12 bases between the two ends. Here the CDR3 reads CASSHGQGNQPQHF. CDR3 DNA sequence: TGTGCCAGCAGTCACGGACAAGGAAATCAGCCCCAGCATTTT.

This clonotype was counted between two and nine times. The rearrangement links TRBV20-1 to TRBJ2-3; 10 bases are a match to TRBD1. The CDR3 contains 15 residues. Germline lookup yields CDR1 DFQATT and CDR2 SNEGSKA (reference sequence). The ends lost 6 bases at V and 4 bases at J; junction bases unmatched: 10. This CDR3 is CSAVSRDRGADTQYF. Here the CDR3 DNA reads TGCAGTGCCGTAAGCCGGGACAGGGGCGCAGATACGCAGTATTTT.

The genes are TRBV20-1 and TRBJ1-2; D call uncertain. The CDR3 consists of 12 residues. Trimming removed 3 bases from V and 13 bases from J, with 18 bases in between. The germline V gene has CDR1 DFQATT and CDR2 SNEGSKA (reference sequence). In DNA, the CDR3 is TGCAGTGCTAGCCCGTCGGACGTGGGTTGCACCTTC. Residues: CSASPSDVGCTF.

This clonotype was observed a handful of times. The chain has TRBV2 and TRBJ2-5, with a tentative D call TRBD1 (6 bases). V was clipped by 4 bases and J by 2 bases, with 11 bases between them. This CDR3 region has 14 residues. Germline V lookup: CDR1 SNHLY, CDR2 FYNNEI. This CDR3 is CASSVQGRQETQYF. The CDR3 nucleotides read TGTGCCAGCAGTGTCCAGGGGAGACAAGAGACCCAGTACTTC.

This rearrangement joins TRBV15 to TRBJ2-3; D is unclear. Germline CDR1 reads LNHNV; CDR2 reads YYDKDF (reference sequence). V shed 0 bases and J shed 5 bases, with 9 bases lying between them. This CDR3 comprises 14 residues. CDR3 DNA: TGTGCCACCAGCAGAGACGGCCTCATAGATACGCAGTATTTT. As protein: CATSRDGLIDTQYF.